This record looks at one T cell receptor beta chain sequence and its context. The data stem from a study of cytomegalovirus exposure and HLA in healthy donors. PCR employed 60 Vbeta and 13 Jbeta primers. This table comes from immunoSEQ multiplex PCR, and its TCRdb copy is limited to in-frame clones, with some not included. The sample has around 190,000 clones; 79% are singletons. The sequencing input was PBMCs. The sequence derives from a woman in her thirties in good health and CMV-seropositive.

The CDR3 region is CASSQQGSSGPQHF. For the CDR3, the DNA is TGCGCCAGCAGCCAACAGGGGTCCTCAGGGCCCCAGCATTTT. The chain uses TRBV4-1 and TRBJ1-5; D perhaps matches TRBD1 (6 bases). The CDR3 is 14 residues long. CDR1 and CDR2 from the germline V gene are MGHRA and YSYEKL. Trimming took off 2 bases at V and 9 bases at J, with 14 bases between the two ends.